This record covers a single T cell receptor (beta chain). The junction does not match germline at one end; this may be a read error. Germline CDR1 and CDR2: SGDLS and YYNGEE. The CDR3 has 16 amino acids. The data stem from a study of blood T cell repertoires in COVID-19. Some clones are missing from TCRdb's copy, which holds only in-frame ones; the method was immunoSEQ multiplex PCR. The sample lists 300,000 to 350,000 clones; almost 90% were seen once. V gene TRBV9 combines with J gene TRBJ2-1, with 12 bases matching TRBD2. Sequences were obtained from peripheral blood. The receptor was derived from a woman aged 25 to 39 with COVID-19, enrolled during active disease. The CDR3 region is CASSVASGRAYNEQFF. CDR3 nucleotides: TGTGCCAGCAGCGTAGCTAGCGGGAGGGCCTATAATGAGCAGTTCTTC.